Sequencing of this T cell receptor beta chain was carried out in a study of T cell changes during pregnancy in multiple sclerosis. Germline CDR1 SSHAT, CDR2 FNYEAQ (reference sequence). The V gene lost 4 bases and the J gene lost 4 bases, with 10 bases spanning the gap. The CDR3 loop spans 13 amino acids. In this sample, this clone turned up a few times. Using immunoSEQ multiplex PCR, the repertoire was profiled, and TCRdb retains in-frame clones only, with some absent. The sample comprises 65,000 to 85,000 clones, 92% of which are singletons, and 0.25% to 0.3% rests with the top ten. This TCR was recovered from a female donor with multiple sclerosis, enrolled in a pregnancy study. V is TRBV7-7 and J is TRBJ1-1, with D hard to call. Specimen: CD4+ T cells from peripheral blood mononuclear cells, collected after pregnancy. In DNA form, the CDR3 reads TGTGCCAGCAGCTCCTCGGGAAGCACTGAAGCTTTCTTT. It translates to CASSSSGSTEAFF.